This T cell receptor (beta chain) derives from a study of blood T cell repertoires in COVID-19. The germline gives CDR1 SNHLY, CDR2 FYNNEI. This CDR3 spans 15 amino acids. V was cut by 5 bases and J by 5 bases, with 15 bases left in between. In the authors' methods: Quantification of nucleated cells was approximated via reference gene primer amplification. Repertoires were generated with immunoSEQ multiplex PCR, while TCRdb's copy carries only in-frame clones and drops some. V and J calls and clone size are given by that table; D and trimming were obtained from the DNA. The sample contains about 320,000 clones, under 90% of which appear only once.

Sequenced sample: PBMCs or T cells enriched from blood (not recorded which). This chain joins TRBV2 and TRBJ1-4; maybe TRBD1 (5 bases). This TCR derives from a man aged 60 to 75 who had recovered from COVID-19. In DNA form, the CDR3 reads TGTGCCAGCAGTCCCCTTTCGGGGGTGAATGAAAAACTGTTTTTT. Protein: CASSPLSGVNEKLFF.